A single sample gave rise to the 4 T cell receptor beta chains below, sequenced in a study of blood T cells in healthy people across ages. Sample-barcoded 5' priming and a J-beta primer mix drove a second PCR of about 7 to 11 cycles. MiXCR was run by TCRdb on the 5' RACE reads, yielding one entry per CDR3 protein. This sample has some 900,000 distinct CDR3 sequences, with 45% to 50% found just once. Material: blood. The receptors were sampled from a man younger than 40 in good health.

This chain joins TRBV2 and TRBJ1-2; no firm D call. Germline CDR1 and CDR2: SNHLY and FYNNEI. The CDR3 extends over 11 amino acids. V lost 5 bases and J lost 12, with 13 bases in between. The CDR3 DNA reads as TGTGCCAGCAGTCCCAGTCAGGTTCACACCTTC. Translation: CASSPSQVHTF.

As to this clonotype: This may arise from a read error, as a much more abundant clone is one base away. The genes are TRBV3-1 and TRBJ2-1; 7 bases fit TRBD1. CDR3 length equals 15 residues. Germline CDR1 reads LGHDT; CDR2 reads YNNKEL (reference sequence). The CDR3 loop is CAGSPGQSSYNEQFF. The CDR3 DNA sequence: TGTGCCGGCAGCCCGGGACAGAGCTCCTACAATGAGCAGTTCTTC.

As DNA, the CDR3 is TGTGCCACCAAAAGGGACGGAGTAGACGAGCAGTACTTC. Its protein product is CATKRDGVDEQYF. The chain links TRBV15 to TRBJ2-7, with D possibly being TRBD1 or TRBD2 (5 bases each). Germline V gene lookup returns CDR1 LNHNV and CDR2 YYDKDF (reference sequence). V was shortened by 7 bases and J by 5 bases, with 15 bases between the two germline ends. The CDR3 sequence is 13 residues long.

This clonotype turned up a few times. The V gene is TRBV7-2, the J gene TRBJ2-7, with a tentative D call TRBD1 (5 bases). This CDR3 has 16 residues. V gave up 0 bases and J gave up 2 bases, with 14 bases separating them. Germline loops: CDR1 SGHTA, CDR2 FQGNSA. The CDR3 region is CASSLARSGRAYEQYF. The CDR3 nucleotides read TGTGCCAGCAGCTTAGCTCGCTCAGGGCGCGCCTACGAGCAGTACTTC.